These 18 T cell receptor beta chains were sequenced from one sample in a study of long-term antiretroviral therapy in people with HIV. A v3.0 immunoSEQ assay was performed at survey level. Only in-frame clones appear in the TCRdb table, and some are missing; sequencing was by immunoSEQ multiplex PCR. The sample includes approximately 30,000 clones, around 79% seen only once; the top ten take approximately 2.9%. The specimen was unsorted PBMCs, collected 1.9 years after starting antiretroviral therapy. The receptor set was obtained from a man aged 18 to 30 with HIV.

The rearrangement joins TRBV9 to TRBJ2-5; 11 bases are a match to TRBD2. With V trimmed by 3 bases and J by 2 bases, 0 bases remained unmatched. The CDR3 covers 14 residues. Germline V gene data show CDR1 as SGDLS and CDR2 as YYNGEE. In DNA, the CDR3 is TGTGCCAGCAGCGGACTAGCGGGGCAAGAGACCCAGTACTTC. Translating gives CASSGLAGQETQYF.

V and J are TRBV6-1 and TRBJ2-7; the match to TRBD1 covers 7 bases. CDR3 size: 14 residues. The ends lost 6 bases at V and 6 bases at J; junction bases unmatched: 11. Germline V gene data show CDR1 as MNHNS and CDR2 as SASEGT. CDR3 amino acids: CASSGDRVSLEQYV. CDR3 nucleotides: TGTGCCAGCAGCGGAGACAGGGTTAGTCTCGAGCAGTACGTC.

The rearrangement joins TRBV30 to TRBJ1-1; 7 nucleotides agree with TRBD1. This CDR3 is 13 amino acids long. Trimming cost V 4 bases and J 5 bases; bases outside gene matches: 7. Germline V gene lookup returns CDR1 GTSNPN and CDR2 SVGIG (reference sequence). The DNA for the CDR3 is TGTGCCTGGACCGTTGCAGGGGGGACTGAAGCTTTCTTT. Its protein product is CAWTVAGGTEAFF.

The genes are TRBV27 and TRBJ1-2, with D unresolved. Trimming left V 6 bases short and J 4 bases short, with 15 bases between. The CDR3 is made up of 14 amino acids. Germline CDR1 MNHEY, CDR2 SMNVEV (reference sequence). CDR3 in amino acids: CASRLLVAGYGYTF. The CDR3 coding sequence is TGTGCCAGCAGGCTTTTGGTGGCCGGCTATGGCTACACCTTC.

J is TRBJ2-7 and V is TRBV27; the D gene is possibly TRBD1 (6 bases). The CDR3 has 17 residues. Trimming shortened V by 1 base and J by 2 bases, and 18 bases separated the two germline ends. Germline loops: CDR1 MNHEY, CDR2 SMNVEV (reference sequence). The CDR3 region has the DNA TGTGCCAGCAGTTTATTCTCGACGACAGGCGTAGCCTACGAGCAGTACTTC. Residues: CASSLFSTTGVAYEQYF.

DNA of the CDR3: TGCGCCAGCAGCCCGGCGACAACTAATGAAAAACTGTTTTTT. It yields the protein CASSPATTNEKLFF. The rearrangement joins TRBV5-1 to TRBJ1-4; D uncertain. CDR1 and CDR2 from the germline V gene are SGHRS and YFSETQ. CDR3 length equals 14 residues. The V end was cut by 4 bases, the J end by 0 bases, with 7 bases between.

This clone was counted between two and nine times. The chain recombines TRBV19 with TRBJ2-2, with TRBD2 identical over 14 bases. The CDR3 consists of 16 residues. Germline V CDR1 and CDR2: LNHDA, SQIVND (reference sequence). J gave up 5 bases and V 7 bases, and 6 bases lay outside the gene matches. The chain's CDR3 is CASKGLAGGGTGELFF. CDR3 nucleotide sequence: TGTGCCAGTAAAGGACTAGCGGGGGGTGGTACCGGGGAGCTGTTTTTT.

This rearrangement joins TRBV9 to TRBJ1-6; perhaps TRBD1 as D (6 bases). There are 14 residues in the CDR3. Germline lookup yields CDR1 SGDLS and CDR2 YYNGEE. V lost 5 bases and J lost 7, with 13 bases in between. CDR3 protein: CASSTQGINSPLHF. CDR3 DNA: TGTGCCAGCAGTACCCAGGGGATCAATTCACCCCTCCACTTT.

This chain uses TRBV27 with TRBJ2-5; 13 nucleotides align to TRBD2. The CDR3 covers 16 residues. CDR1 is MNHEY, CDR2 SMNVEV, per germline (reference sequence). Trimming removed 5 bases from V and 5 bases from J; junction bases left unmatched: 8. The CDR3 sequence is CASSPRLAGGLETQYF. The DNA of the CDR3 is TGTGCCAGCAGTCCTCGACTAGCGGGGGGCTTGGAGACCCAGTACTTC.

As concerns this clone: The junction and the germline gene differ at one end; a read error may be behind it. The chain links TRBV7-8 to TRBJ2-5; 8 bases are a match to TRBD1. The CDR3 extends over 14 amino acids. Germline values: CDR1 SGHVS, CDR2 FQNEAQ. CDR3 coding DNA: TGTGCCAGCAGCGGAGGACAGGGTCAAGGGACCCAGTACTTC. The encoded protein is CASSGGQGQGTQYF.

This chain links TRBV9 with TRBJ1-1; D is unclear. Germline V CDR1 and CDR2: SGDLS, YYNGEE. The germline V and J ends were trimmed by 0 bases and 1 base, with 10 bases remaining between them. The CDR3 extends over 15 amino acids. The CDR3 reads CASSVADGGNTEAFF. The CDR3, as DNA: TGTGCCAGCAGCGTAGCTGATGGCGGGAACACTGAAGCTTTCTTT.

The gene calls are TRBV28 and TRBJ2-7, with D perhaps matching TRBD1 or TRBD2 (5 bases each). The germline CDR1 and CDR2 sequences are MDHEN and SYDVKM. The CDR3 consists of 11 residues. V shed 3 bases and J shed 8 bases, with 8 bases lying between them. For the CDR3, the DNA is TGTGCCAGCAGTTTTTCGGGACAGCAGTACTTC. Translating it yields CASSFSGQQYF.

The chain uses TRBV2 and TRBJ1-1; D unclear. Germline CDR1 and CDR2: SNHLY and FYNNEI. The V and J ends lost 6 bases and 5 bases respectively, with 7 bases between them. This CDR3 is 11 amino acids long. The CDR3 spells CASRVITEAFF. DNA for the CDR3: TGTGCCAGCAGGGTAATTACTGAAGCTTTCTTT.

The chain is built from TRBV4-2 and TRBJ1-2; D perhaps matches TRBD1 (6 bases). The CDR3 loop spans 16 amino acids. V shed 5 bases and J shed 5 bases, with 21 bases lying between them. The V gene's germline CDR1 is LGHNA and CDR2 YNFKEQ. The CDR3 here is CASSDRRVQERYGYTF. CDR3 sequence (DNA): TGTGCCAGCAGCGACAGGCGGGTGCAGGAAAGGTATGGCTACACCTTC.

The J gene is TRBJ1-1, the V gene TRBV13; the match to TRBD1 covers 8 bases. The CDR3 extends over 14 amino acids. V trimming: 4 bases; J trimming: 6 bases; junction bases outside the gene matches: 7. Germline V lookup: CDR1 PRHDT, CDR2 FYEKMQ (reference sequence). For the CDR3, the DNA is TGTGCCAGCAGCTACCAGGGGGCGCGAGCTGAAGCTTTCTTT. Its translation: CASSYQGARAEAFF.

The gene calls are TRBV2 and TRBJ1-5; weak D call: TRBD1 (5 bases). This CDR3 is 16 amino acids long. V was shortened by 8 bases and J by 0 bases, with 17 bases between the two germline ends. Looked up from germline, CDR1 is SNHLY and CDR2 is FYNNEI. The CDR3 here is CASGGLGRDSNQPQHF. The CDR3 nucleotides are TGTGCCAGCGGAGGGCTTGGCAGGGATAGCAATCAGCCCCAGCATTTT.

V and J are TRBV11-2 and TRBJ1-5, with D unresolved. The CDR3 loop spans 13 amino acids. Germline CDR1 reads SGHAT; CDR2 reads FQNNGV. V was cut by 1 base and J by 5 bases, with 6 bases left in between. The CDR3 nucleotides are TGTGCCAGCAGCTTAGCCATCGATCAGCCCCAGCATTTT. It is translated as CASSLAIDQPQHF.

The CDR3 here is CASSDRLNMAFF. In nucleotides, the CDR3 is TGTGCCAGCAGCGACAGGCTTAATATGGCTTTCTTT. The V gene is TRBV14, the J gene TRBJ1-1; a possible D gene is TRBD1 (6 bases). Trimming left V 5 bases short and J 11 bases short, with 15 bases between. This CDR3 is built from 12 residues. Germline-derived CDR1 and CDR2 are SGHDN and FVKESK.